One TCR beta chain is described in this entry. Antigen: not known. The data were taken from a study of shared clonotypes between healthy human individuals. Study-level results: Since donors were few, the genetic and exposure-history diversity represented was limited. The researchers took only blood, and tissue repertoires probably look different.

The CDR3 totals 17 residues. The germline CDR1 and CDR2 sequences are SGHVS and FQNEAQ. Trimming left V 6 bases short and J 2 bases short, with 23 bases between. Template for every sorted-subset replicate PCR totaled around 200 ng DNA, tens of thousands of T cell genomes. Generated by immunoSEQ multiplex PCR, the TCRdb table keeps only in-frame clones and is missing some. The sample has some 1.5 million clones, over 95% seen once; the top ten hold 1.2%. V gene TRBV7-8 combines with J gene TRBJ2-7; D gene unclear. The receptor was isolated from a man aged 25-45 years in good health. Sample: naive CD4+ T cells sorted from blood. Subset given: CD45RA+ positively selected. The CDR3 DNA sequence: TGTGCCAGCAGGCCCCGAAGCTCCCCCGGATCCCCCTACGAGCAGTACTTC. Translated: CASRPRSSPGSPYEQYF.